These 32 T cell receptor beta chains were sequenced from one sample in a study of PD-1 blockade in classical Hodgkin lymphoma. Using immunoSEQ multiplex PCR, the repertoire was profiled, and TCRdb retains in-frame clones only, with some absent. The sample has about 17,000 clones, 70% to 80% seen once. Every patient experienced relapse after autologous stem cell transplantation, and brentuximab vedotin exposure varied. The starting material was peripheral blood mononuclear cells (PBMCs), obtained at baseline. The receptors come from a human donor with classical Hodgkin lymphoma.

In this sample, this clone turned up a few times. The chain has TRBV9 and TRBJ2-5, with D unresolved. The CDR3 covers 13 residues. The germline V gene has CDR1 SGDLS and CDR2 YYNGEE. V was shortened by 4 bases and J by 9 bases, with 16 bases between the two germline ends. The CDR3 loop is CASSQPPSTAQYF. CDR3 coding DNA: TGTGCCAGCAGCCAACCACCCTCGACGGCCCAGTACTTC.

This clone was detected only a few times. The genes are TRBV7-9 and TRBJ1-2; D perhaps matches TRBD1 (6 bases). Germline V gives CDR1 SEHNR, CDR2 FQNEAQ (reference sequence). This CDR3 has 17 residues. V lost 0 bases, J lost 7 bases, and 21 bases lay in between. CDR3 DNA sequence: TGTGCCAGCAGCTTAGCGTTCGGGGCAGGGGAGGACGGTGGCTACACCTTC. As protein: CASSLAFGAGEDGGYTF.

By share of the sample, this clone is medium-sized. This chain connects TRBV4-1 to TRBJ2-5; 7 nucleotides align to TRBD1. With V trimmed by 4 bases and J by 4 bases, 15 bases remained unmatched. CDR1 is MGHRA, CDR2 YSYEKL, per germline. CDR3 size: 17 residues. CDR3 residues: CASSPAREQGRSETQYF. DNA for the CDR3: TGCGCCAGCAGCCCCGCCCGTGAACAGGGGAGATCAGAGACCCAGTACTTC.

This clone was seen just once. The chain uses TRBV6-1 and TRBJ2-3; 9 bases are shared with TRBD2. Unmatched junction bases numbered 14, after V lost 11 bases and J lost 8 bases. The CDR3 extends over 14 amino acids. Germline CDR1 and CDR2: MNHNS and SASEGT. CDR3 residues: CAGRSSGGSGTQYF. The CDR3 region has the DNA TGTGCCGGAAGGAGCAGCGGGGGGTCAGGTACGCAGTATTTT.

This chain connects TRBV4-1 to TRBJ2-1; D remains ambiguous. The CDR3 runs 13 residues. Germline loops: CDR1 MGHRA, CDR2 YSYEKL. V was pared by 0 bases and J by 16 bases, with 16 bases between. The CDR3 region is CASSQDNLDNLFF. For the CDR3, the DNA is TGCGCCAGCAGCCAAGATAATCTGGATAACCTTTTCTTC.

This rearrangement joins TRBV6-6 to TRBJ1-5, with D possibly TRBD1 on 6 matching bases. V was trimmed by 6 bases and J by 2 bases, leaving 17 bases between them. Germline lookup yields CDR1 MNHNY and CDR2 SVGAGI (reference sequence). The CDR3 consists of 16 residues. The CDR3 loop reads CASSHSGGAGNQPQHF. CDR3 DNA: TGTGCCAGCAGCCACAGTGGGGGGGCCGGCAATCAGCCCCAGCATTTT.

CDR3 residues: CASNPREWDTQYF. DNA for the CDR3: TGCGCCAGCAACCCCAGGGAGTGGGATACGCAGTATTTT. The chain combines TRBV10-2 with TRBJ2-3; D is tentatively TRBD1 or TRBD2 (5 bases each). V lost 7 bases, J lost 6 bases, and 14 bases lay in between. CDR3 length equals 13 residues. The germline V gene has CDR1 WSHSY and CDR2 SAAADI.

The chain links TRBV29-1 to TRBJ1-2, with D possibly TRBD1 on 5 matching bases. Trimming shortened V by 5 bases and J by 0 bases, and 19 bases separated the two germline ends. Germline lookup yields CDR1 SQVTM and CDR2 ANQGSEA. This CDR3 spans 16 amino acids. In DNA form, the CDR3 reads TGCAGCGTTTTCCGGAACTGGGGGTTAGCTAACTATGGCTACACCTTC. This sequence encodes CSVFRNWGLANYGYTF.

V is TRBV27 and J is TRBJ1-6, with D hard to call. Germline CDR1 reads MNHEY; CDR2 reads SMNVEV (reference sequence). This CDR3 comprises 15 residues. Trimming pared 6 bases from V and 10 bases from J, leaving 19 bases between. DNA of the CDR3: TGTGCCAGCAGCGTAGGCCTGGCTCCGGGGTCACCCCTCCACTTT. Amino acids: CASSVGLAPGSPLHF.

The chain is built from TRBV27 and TRBJ1-2; TRBD1 matches 7 bases. V gave up 6 bases and J gave up 6 bases; unmatched junction bases: 10. Germline V CDR1 and CDR2: MNHEY, SMNVEV (reference sequence). The CDR3 is 14 residues long. DNA for the CDR3: TGTGCCAGCAGCTTGACAGGGAAAATCGATGGCTACACCTTC. Its translation is CASSLTGKIDGYTF.

The chain carries TRBV13 and TRBJ2-7; D perhaps matches TRBD2 (6 bases). The germline gives CDR1 PRHDT, CDR2 FYEKMQ (reference sequence). The CDR3 is 14 residues long. V was pared by 5 bases and J by 1 base, with 12 bases between. In nucleotides, the CDR3 is TGTGCCAGCAGCCTGGGACTCACGTCCTACGAGCAGTACTTC. Residues: CASSLGLTSYEQYF.

V and J are TRBV5-1 and TRBJ2-3; possibly TRBD1 or TRBD2 for D (5 bases each). Per germline, CDR1 SGHRS and CDR2 YFSETQ. The germline V and J ends were trimmed by 0 bases and 2 bases, with 13 bases remaining between them. The CDR3 is 16 amino acids. This CDR3 reads CASSLGGNSYTDTQYF. The CDR3 DNA sequence: TGCGCCAGCAGCTTGGGGGGGAACAGTTACACAGATACGCAGTATTTT. The full variable domain, rest sourced from reference TRBV5-1 and TRBJ2-3, is KAGVTQTPRYLIKTRGQQVTLSCSPISGHRSVSWYQQTPGQGLQFLFEYFSETQRNKGNFPGRFSGRQFSNSRSEMNVSTLELGDSALYLCASSLGGNSYTDTQYFGPGTRLTVL.

The chain is built from TRBV7-8 and TRBJ1-2; 10 nucleotides align to TRBD1. This CDR3 comprises 18 residues. The V and J ends lost 1 base and 5 bases, in that order; junction bases with no gene match: 13. Germline-derived CDR1 and CDR2 are SGHVS and FQNEAQ. The CDR3 DNA is TGTGCCAGCAGCTTAGTCCCGGGACAGGGGATCGGTGGTTATGGCTACACCTTC. Translating it yields CASSLVPGQGIGGYGYTF.

V gene TRBV7-2 combines with J gene TRBJ2-5, with TRBD2 matching over 7 bases. Germline V gives CDR1 SGHTA, CDR2 FQGNSA. The CDR3 totals 14 residues. The V and J ends lost 3 bases and 5 bases, in that order; junction bases with no gene match: 6. The CDR3 nucleotides are TGTGCCAGCAGCTTGGTGGGGGGGGTGGAGACCCAGTACTTC. Its translation: CASSLVGGVETQYF.

V gene TRBV6-1 combines with J gene TRBJ2-1; D remains ambiguous. Trimming took 1 base from V and 7 from J, leaving 26 bases between them. The CDR3 contains 19 residues. Germline V gene sequence: CDR1 MNHNS, CDR2 SASEGT. The CDR3 DNA is TGTGCCAGCAGTGAAGAGAAGCTACCCCTTATACTAATTCCTAATGAGCAGTTCTTC. Translating gives CASSEEKLPLILIPNEQFF.

A few counts support this clone. This sequence joins TRBV9 and TRBJ1-1, with 7 bases aligning to TRBD1. CDR1 SGDLS and CDR2 YYNGEE come from the germline V gene. V was pared by 4 bases and J by 7 bases, with 13 bases of the junction left unmatched. The CDR3 contains 15 residues. The DNA of the CDR3 is TGTGCCAGCAGCTTCCTAGGGGGCGCGAGGGTTGAAGCTTTCTTT. Its translation is CASSFLGGARVEAFF.

A few counts support this clone. The chain employs TRBV28 and TRBJ2-7; the D gene is possibly TRBD1 (6 bases). V was trimmed by 6 bases and J by 7 bases, leaving 13 bases between them. Germline values: CDR1 MDHEN, CDR2 SYDVKM. This CDR3 spans 12 amino acids. The CDR3 DNA follows: TGTGCCAGCAGCAAACAGGGACGGGAGCAGTACTTC. Residues: CASSKQGREQYF.

This chain links TRBV11-2 with TRBJ2-2, with D possibly being TRBD2 (6 bases). Trimming removed 6 bases at V and 6 bases at J, with 11 bases between. The germline gives CDR1 SGHAT, CDR2 FQNNGV. The CDR3 loop spans 13 amino acids. CDR3 sequence (DNA): TGTGCCAGCAGTTCACCGGGGGCCGGGGAGCTGTTTTTT. Translating it yields CASSSPGAGELFF.

Of note for this clone: Other DNA sequences in this sample translate to the same CDR3. The chain combines TRBV19 with TRBJ1-5; tentatively, D is TRBD1 (6 bases). CDR1 and CDR2 (germline): LNHDA, SQIVND (reference sequence). The V gene lost 1 base and the J gene lost 0 bases, with 10 bases spanning the gap. The CDR3 length is 16 residues. CDR3: CASSIGTVYSNQPQHF. In DNA form, the CDR3 reads TGTGCCAGTAGTATAGGGACAGTCTATAGCAATCAGCCCCAGCATTTT.

The chain recombines TRBV7-8 with TRBJ2-1; D gene ambiguous. V shed 3 bases and J shed 2 bases, with 14 bases lying between them. CDR1 SGHVS and CDR2 FQNEAQ come from the germline V gene. CDR3 length: 16 residues. The CDR3 protein is CASSLIAVDPYNEQFF. The CDR3 DNA is TGTGCCAGCAGCTTGATCGCGGTCGACCCCTACAATGAGCAGTTCTTC.

The chain employs TRBV13 and TRBJ2-1; the D gene is possibly TRBD1 (5 bases). Per the germline V gene, CDR1 is PRHDT and CDR2 is FYEKMQ (reference sequence). Trimming pared 0 bases from V and 8 bases from J, leaving 11 bases between. This CDR3 is 14 amino acids long. CDR3 sequence: CASSLGRTRDEQFF. CDR3 nucleotides: TGTGCCAGCAGCTTAGGGCGCACCAGGGATGAGCAGTTCTTC.

This clone was detected a few times. V and J are TRBV11-2 and TRBJ1-2, with TRBD1 identical over 7 bases. In germline, CDR1 is SGHAT, CDR2 FQNNGV. The junction had 2 bases not matched to a gene; V was cut back by 5 bases and J by 5 bases. This CDR3 is built from 12 residues. The CDR3 loop reads CASSEGQYGYTF. Here the CDR3 DNA reads TGTGCCAGCAGCGAGGGACAGTATGGCTACACCTTC.

J is TRBJ1-5 and V is TRBV30; tentatively, D is TRBD1 (5 bases). This CDR3 is 13 amino acids long. Trimming took 1 base from V and 5 from J, leaving 9 bases between them. Germline V gene lookup returns CDR1 GTSNPN and CDR2 SVGIG (reference sequence). CDR3: CAWSAGKYQPQHF. The CDR3 nucleotides are TGTGCCTGGAGTGCAGGGAAATATCAGCCCCAGCATTTT. The full variable domain, its missing parts supplied by reference TRBV30 and TRBJ1-5, is SQTIHQWPATLVQPVGSPLSLECTVEGTSNPNLYWYRQAAGRGLQLLFYSVGIGQISSEVPQNLSASRPQDRQFILSSKKLLLSDSGFYLCAWSAGKYQPQHFGDGTRLSIL.

This chain connects TRBV30 to TRBJ1-1, with D uncertain. V gave up 4 bases and J gave up 1 base, with 13 bases separating them. CDR3 length: 14 residues. Per germline, CDR1 GTSNPN and CDR2 SVGIG (reference sequence). CDR3: CAWTVGRTNTEAFF. As DNA, the CDR3 is TGTGCCTGGACGGTCGGGCGGACGAACACTGAAGCTTTCTTT.

This clone was observed a handful of times. This rearrangement joins TRBV7-2 to TRBJ1-1, with D perhaps matching TRBD1 (5 bases). V was trimmed by 7 bases and J by 5 bases, leaving 17 bases between them. From germline, CDR1 is SGHTA and CDR2 FQGNSA. The CDR3 has 14 amino acids. The CDR3 DNA follows: TGTGCCAGCACTGGGGGGGGAAAGAGTACTGAAGCTTTCTTT. It translates to CASTGGGKSTEAFF.

The rearrangement joins TRBV1 to TRBJ1-1. TRBV1 is assigned pseudogene status. This CDR3 has 13 amino acids. The CDR3 sequence is CTSSPRGNTEAFF. The CDR3 nucleotides read TGCACCAGCAGCCCTCGGGGGAACACTGAAGCTTTCTTT.

The rearrangement uses TRBV9 and TRBJ2-4, with D perhaps TRBD1 (5 bases). V lost 0 bases, J lost 6 bases, and 10 bases lay in between. This CDR3 has 14 residues. Germline loops: CDR1 SGDLS, CDR2 YYNGEE. The CDR3: CASSVAGIGNIQYF. CDR3 coding DNA: TGTGCCAGCAGCGTAGCAGGGATAGGAAACATTCAGTACTTC.

The chain links TRBV4-2 to TRBJ2-3; D may be TRBD2 (7 bases). CDR1 is LGHNA and CDR2 is YNFKEQ in the germline V gene. The CDR3 has 16 amino acids. Trimming took 9 bases from V and 2 from J, leaving 21 bases between them. The CDR3: CASSKGGTTSTDTQYF. CDR3 nucleotides: TGTGCCAGTTCAAAGGGGGGGACTACGTCCACAGATACGCAGTATTTT.

As concerns this clone: Other DNA variants within this sample encode the same CDR3. The chain combines TRBV7-9 with TRBJ1-3; D may be TRBD1 (5 bases). Per the germline V gene, CDR1 is SEHNR and CDR2 is FQNEAQ (reference sequence). This CDR3 spans 14 amino acids. Trimming took off 1 base at V and 4 bases at J, with 8 bases between the two ends. This CDR3 reads CASSLGGAGNTIYF. CDR3 in DNA: TGTGCCAGCAGCTTAGGGGGCGCCGGAAACACCATATATTTT.

The chain is built from TRBV11-2 and TRBJ2-7; TRBD1 is a possible D gene (6 bases). CDR1 SGHAT and CDR2 FQNNGV come from the germline V gene. Trimming left V 10 bases short and J 0 bases short, with 13 bases between. The CDR3 covers 13 residues. CDR3 nucleotide sequence: TGTGCCACTTCCCGGGACAACTCCTACGAGCAGTACTTC. This encodes CATSRDNSYEQYF. Together with reference TRBV11-2 and TRBJ2-7, the CDR3 gives the full variable domain: EAGVAQSPRYKIIEKRQSVAFWCNPISGHATLYWYQQILGQGPKLLIQFQNNGVVDDSQLPKDRFSAERLKGVDSTLKIQPAKLEDSAVYLCATSRDNSYEQYFGPGTRLTVT.

The CDR3 DNA is TGTGCTAGTGGTTGGGTCGTCCGGGAGGTCCCCTACAATGAGCAGTTCTTC. Protein: CASGWVVREVPYNEQFF. The gene calls are TRBV12-5 and TRBJ2-1; 7 bases map to TRBD2. V was clipped by 4 bases and J by 2 bases; unmatched bases: 11. The germline gives CDR1 LGHNT, CDR2 FRNRAP. The CDR3 is 17 amino acids.

The DNA of the CDR3 is TGTGCCAGCAGTTCGGGACCGATGAGCTCCTACGAGCAGTACTTC. Amino acids: CASSSGPMSSYEQYF. The genes are TRBV27 and TRBJ2-7, with D tentatively TRBD1 or TRBD2 (5 bases each). Germline V lookup: CDR1 MNHEY, CDR2 SMNVEV (reference sequence). Trimming took off 4 bases at V and 0 bases at J, with 13 bases between the two ends. The CDR3 is made up of 15 amino acids.